The 14 T cell receptor beta chains below were found in one sample sequenced in a study of PD-1 blockade in classical Hodgkin lymphoma. Sequencing used immunoSEQ multiplex PCR; TCRdb keeps in-frame clones, though not all of them. Of approximately 21,000 clones in the sample, around 68% are singletons; the top ten hold 5.8%. All patients relapsed after autologous stem cell transplantation, and brentuximab vedotin exposure varied. The sample in question was peripheral blood mononuclear cells (PBMCs), obtained at baseline. The receptors originated from a human donor with classical Hodgkin lymphoma.

V is TRBV5-6 and J is TRBJ1-1, with D tentatively TRBD1 (5 bases). The CDR3 consists of 16 residues. Trimming took 0 bases from V and 0 from J, leaving 12 bases between them. CDR1 and CDR2 from the germline V gene are SGHDT and YYEEEE. The DNA of the CDR3 is TGTGCCAGCAGCTTGGAGTTTGCAGGGATGAACACTGAAGCTTTCTTT. It encodes CASSLEFAGMNTEAFF.

This clone is medium-sized by share. V is TRBV7-9 and J is TRBJ2-1, with a tentative D call TRBD2 (5 bases). The CDR3 has 12 amino acids. CDR1 is SEHNR and CDR2 is FQNEAQ in the germline V gene (reference sequence). With 1 base removed from V and 9 bases from J, the gap between germline ends came to 7 bases. CDR3 residues: CASSLVGSEQFF. The CDR3 coding sequence is TGTGCCAGCAGCTTAGTAGGGAGTGAGCAGTTCTTC.

V gene TRBV12-5 combines with J gene TRBJ2-7, with D possibly called TRBD1 or TRBD2 (5 bases each). The CDR3 totals 12 residues. V dropped 1 base and J dropped 4 bases, with 5 bases sitting between them. Germline lookup yields CDR1 LGHNT and CDR2 FRNRAP. CDR3 region: CASGLGGYEQYF. CDR3 in DNA: TGTGCTAGTGGTTTGGGGGGGTACGAGCAGTACTTC.

This clone appeared a few times. The chain couples TRBV6-1 to TRBJ1-6; D is unclear. The V end was cut by 4 bases, the J end by 4 bases, with 14 bases between. Germline lookup yields CDR1 MNHNS and CDR2 SASEGT. CDR3 size: 16 residues. The CDR3 loop reads CASSVRRGKYNSPLHF. The CDR3 DNA sequence: TGTGCCAGCAGTGTCAGACGAGGAAAGTATAATTCACCCCTCCACTTT.

This clone was recorded only once. The V call is TRBV4-1, the J call TRBJ2-7; D might be TRBD2 (7 bases). This CDR3 is built from 14 residues. The V and J ends lost 0 bases and 6 bases respectively, with 12 bases between them. In germline, CDR1 is MGHRA, CDR2 YSYEKL. The CDR3 DNA sequence: TGCGCCAGCAGCCAAGACGCGGGGGCAGGCGAGCAGTACTTC. Its translation: CASSQDAGAGEQYF.

The chain is built from TRBV28 and TRBJ1-1; D unresolved. Germline V gene lookup returns CDR1 MDHEN and CDR2 SYDVKM. CDR3 length equals 14 residues. Between the trimmed V and J ends, which lost 2 bases and 3 bases, there was a span of 10 bases. CDR3: CASSLRSTYTEAFF. The DNA of the CDR3 is TGTGCCAGCAGTTTAAGGTCCACATACACTGAAGCTTTCTTT.

The genes are TRBV4-1 and TRBJ2-3; D gene unclear. The CDR3 contains 15 residues. The ends were cut back, 4 bases at V and 3 bases at J, with 14 bases in the middle. CDR1 is MGHRA, CDR2 YSYEKL, per germline. CDR3 nucleotides: TGCGCCAGCAGCCCCCCCTGGGATGGAACAGATACGCAGTATTTT. Amino acids: CASSPPWDGTDTQYF.

The chain employs TRBV4-2 and TRBJ2-7; D ambiguous. V lost 4 bases and J lost 7, with 23 bases in between. CDR3 size: 16 residues. Germline CDR1 and CDR2: LGHNA and YNFKEQ. This CDR3 is CASSPVSSQSHREQYF. CDR3 DNA sequence: TGTGCCAGCAGCCCGGTTTCCTCCCAGTCTCATAGAGAGCAGTACTTC.

The J gene is TRBJ1-5, the V gene TRBV28; D unclear. V was trimmed by 6 bases and J by 4 bases, leaving 19 bases between them. Germline V gives CDR1 MDHEN, CDR2 SYDVKM. CDR3 size: 16 residues. The CDR3 region is CASRTGSPPPNQPQHF. CDR3 nucleotide sequence: TGTGCCAGCAGAACGGGCTCACCCCCGCCGAATCAGCCCCAGCATTTT.

The chain links TRBV5-1 to TRBJ1-1; D not certain. The germline V gene encodes CDR1 SGHRS and CDR2 YFSETQ. This CDR3 contains 13 residues. Deletions cut 3 bases from V and 1 base from J, with 7 bases between. CDR3 sequence (DNA): TGCGCCAGCAGCTATAGCGGGAACACTGAAGCTTTCTTT. It specifies CASSYSGNTEAFF.

This clone has a handful of counts. The gene calls are TRBV9 and TRBJ1-2; no firm D call. CDR3 length equals 14 residues. V was shortened by 4 bases and J by 8 bases, with 18 bases between the two germline ends. Germline CDR1 is SGDLS and CDR2 is YYNGEE. In DNA, the CDR3 is TGTGCCAGCAGCCCCCAGGTCGATCCATTGGGCTACACCTTC. Translated: CASSPQVDPLGYTF. The full variable domain, rest sourced from reference TRBV9 and TRBJ1-2, is DSGVTQTPKHLITATGQRVTLRCSPRSGDLSVYWYQQSLDQGLQFLIQYYNGEERAKGNILERFSAQQFPDLHSELNLSSLELGDSALYFCASSPQVDPLGYTFGSGTRLTVV.

The chain links TRBV4-3 to TRBJ2-1, with 7 bases that match TRBD2. This CDR3 has 15 residues. The J segment lost 1 base and the V segment lost 3 bases, leaving 3 bases of the junction unmatched. Germline CDR1 and CDR2: LGHNA and YSLEER. The CDR3 loop reads CASSQTGLSYNEQFF. The CDR3 nucleotides read TGCGCCAGCAGCCAGACGGGACTATCCTACAATGAGCAGTTCTTC.

CDR3 protein: CASSYGTYSYGYTF. The CDR3 region has the DNA TGTGCCAGCAGTTACGGCACCTACTCCTATGGCTACACCTTC. This rearrangement joins TRBV6-5 to TRBJ1-2; D is unresolved. Germline CDR1 and CDR2: MNHEY and SVGAGI. The CDR3 covers 14 residues. Trimming removed 2 bases at V and 4 bases at J, with 11 bases between.

The chain employs TRBV7-2 and TRBJ2-2; 8 bases fit TRBD2. The V and J ends lost 0 bases and 1 base, in that order; junction bases with no gene match: 7. The CDR3 runs to 18 residues. Germline CDR1 reads SGHTA; CDR2 reads FQGNSA. CDR3 amino acids: CASSLAGSGKWNTGELFF. Written as DNA, the CDR3 is TGTGCCAGCAGCTTAGCGGGTAGCGGGAAGTGGAACACCGGGGAGCTGTTTTTT.